The 5 T cell receptor beta chains listed next were all sequenced from one sample in a study of T cell responses to AZD1222 COVID-19 vaccine. TCRdb's copy holds only in-frame clones and misses some; the assay was immunoSEQ multiplex PCR. The table has about 140,000 clones, around 90% seen once. Sample: peripheral blood, taken on day 0 of AZD1222 vaccination. Every receptor here comes from an adult in good health.

The CDR3 nucleotides read TGTGCCAGCAGTTTTCAGGGGCATGGCTACACCTTC. Translation gives CASSFQGHGYTF. The genes are TRBV12-3 or TRBV12-4 and TRBJ1-2, with D tentatively TRBD1 (6 bases). The CDR3 contains 12 residues. V lost 3 bases and J 6 bases, leaving 8 bases between the germline ends.

The chain employs TRBV14 and TRBJ2-1; D not resolved. Germline-derived CDR1 and CDR2 are SGHDN and FVKESK. The CDR3 contains 15 residues. Deletions cut 3 bases from V and 0 bases from J, with 9 bases between. CDR3 loop: CASSHRLVSYNEQFF. CDR3 nucleotides: TGTGCCAGCAGCCACCGGCTGGTCTCCTACAATGAGCAGTTCTTC.

The rearrangement links TRBV28 to TRBJ2-7, with 7 nucleotides matching TRBD1. This CDR3 is 15 amino acids long. Trimming took 6 bases from V and 2 from J; bases not matched to a gene: 10. CDR1 and CDR2 (germline): MDHEN, SYDVKM. The CDR3 loop reads CASSSADRLTYEQYF. Written as DNA, the CDR3 is TGTGCCAGCAGCTCAGCGGACAGGTTAACCTACGAGCAGTACTTC.

The chain links TRBV6-5 to TRBJ2-1; D remains unclear. Trimming stripped 6 bases from V and 6 bases from J, with 9 bases between. The CDR3 runs to 12 residues. From germline, CDR1 is MNHEY and CDR2 SVGAGI. CDR3 protein: CASRGPANEQFF. In DNA form, the CDR3 reads TGTGCCAGCAGAGGGCCCGCCAATGAGCAGTTCTTC.

The gene calls are TRBV7-2 and TRBJ2-5, with a possible D match to TRBD2 (7 bases). V was cut by 8 bases and J by 3 bases, with 19 bases left in between. The CDR3 totals 15 residues. Germline values: CDR1 SGHTA, CDR2 FQGNSA. Here the CDR3 DNA reads TGTGCCAGCTCCAAGGGGGGGGAGATGAAAGAGACCCAGTACTTC. Encoded protein: CASSKGGEMKETQYF.